The present T cell receptor (beta chain) was sequenced within a study of OX40 agonist ivuxolimab in advanced cancers. Study information: A history of anti-PD-1, anti-PD-L1 or anti-CTLA-4 therapy was acceptable, and 40% had some. Three individuals attained partial responses, comprising one hepatocellular carcinoma case and two cutaneous melanoma cases. Notes on the study in general: Both CD4+ and CD8+ T cell populations in blood had undergone clonal expansion by week 6 at 0.1 to 3.0 mg/kg.

Sequencing was performed with immunoSEQ multiplex PCR; in TCRdb, only in-frame clones are kept and a portion is missing. The sample lists about 62,000 clones, roughly 87% occurring once. The V end was cut by 1 base, the J end by 0 bases, with 16 bases between. Germline V gives CDR1 SGHTA, CDR2 FQGNSA. The CDR3 spans 18 residues. Baseline was the first blood sampling point, followed by cycle 4 day 1 and cycle 7 day 1. A remark on this clone: Its specificity is not known.

The V call is TRBV7-2, the J call TRBJ2-1; D is uncertain. The receptor was derived from an adult with an advanced solid tumor such as melanoma, head and neck, liver or kidney cancer. The sequences come from CD4+ or CD8+ T cells sorted from blood, collected in a trial of the OX40 agonist ivuxolimab. The DNA for the CDR3 is TGTGCCAGCAGCTTAGGTTCATCCTGGACGAGCTCCTACAATGAGCAGTTCTTC. Amino acid sequence: CASSLGSSWTSSYNEQFF.